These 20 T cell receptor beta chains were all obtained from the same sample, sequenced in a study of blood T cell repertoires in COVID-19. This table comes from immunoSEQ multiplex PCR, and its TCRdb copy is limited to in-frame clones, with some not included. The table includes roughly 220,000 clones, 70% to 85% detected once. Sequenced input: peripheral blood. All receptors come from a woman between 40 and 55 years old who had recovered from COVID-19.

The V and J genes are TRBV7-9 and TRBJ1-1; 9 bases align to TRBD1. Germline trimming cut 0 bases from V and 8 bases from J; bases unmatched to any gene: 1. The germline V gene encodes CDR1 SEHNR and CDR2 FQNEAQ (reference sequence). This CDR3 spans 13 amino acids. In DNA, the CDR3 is TGTGCCAGCAGCTTAGCGGGGACAGGGGAAGCTTTCTTT. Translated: CASSLAGTGEAFF. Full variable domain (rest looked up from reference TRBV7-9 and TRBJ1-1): DTGVSQNPRHKITKRGQNVTFRCDPISEHNRLYWYRQTLGQGPEFLTYFQNEAQLEKSRLLSDRFSAERPKGSFSTLEIQRTEQGDSAMYLCASSLAGTGEAFFGQGTRLTVV.

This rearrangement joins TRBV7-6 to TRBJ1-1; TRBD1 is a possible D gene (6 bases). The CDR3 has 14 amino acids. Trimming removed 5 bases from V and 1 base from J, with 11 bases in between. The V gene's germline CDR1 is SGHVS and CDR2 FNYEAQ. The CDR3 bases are TGTGCCAGCAGCCCCACGACAGGGAACACTGAAGCTTTCTTT. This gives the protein CASSPTTGNTEAFF.

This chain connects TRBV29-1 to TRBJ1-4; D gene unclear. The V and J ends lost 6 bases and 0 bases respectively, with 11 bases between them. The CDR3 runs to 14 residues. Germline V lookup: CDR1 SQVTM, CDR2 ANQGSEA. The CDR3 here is CSVLEIATNEKLFF. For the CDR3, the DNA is TGCAGCGTCTTAGAGATTGCAACTAATGAAAAACTGTTTTTT.

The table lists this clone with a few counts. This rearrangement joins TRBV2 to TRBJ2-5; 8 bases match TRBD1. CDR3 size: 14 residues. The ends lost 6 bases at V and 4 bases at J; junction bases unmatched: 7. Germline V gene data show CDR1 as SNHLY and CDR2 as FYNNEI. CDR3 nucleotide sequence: TGTGCCAGCAGCGGCGATGGACAGGGAGAGACCCAGTACTTC. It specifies CASSGDGQGETQYF.

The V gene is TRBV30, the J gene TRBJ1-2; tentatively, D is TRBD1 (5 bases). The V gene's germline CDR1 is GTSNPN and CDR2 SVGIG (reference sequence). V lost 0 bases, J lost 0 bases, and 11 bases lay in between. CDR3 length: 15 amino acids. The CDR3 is CAWSVFRVSNYGYTF. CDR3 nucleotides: TGTGCCTGGAGTGTGTTCAGGGTTTCTAACTATGGCTACACCTTC. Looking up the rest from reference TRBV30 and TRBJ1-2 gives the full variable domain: SQTIHQWPATLVQPVGSPLSLECTVEGTSNPNLYWYRQAAGRGLQLLFYSVGIGQISSEVPQNLSASRPQDRQFILSSKKLLLSDSGFYLCAWSVFRVSNYGYTFGSGTRLTVV.

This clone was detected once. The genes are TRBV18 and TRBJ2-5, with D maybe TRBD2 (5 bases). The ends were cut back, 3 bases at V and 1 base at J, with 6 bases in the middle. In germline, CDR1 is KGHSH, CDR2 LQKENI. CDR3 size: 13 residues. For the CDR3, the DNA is TGTGCCAGCTCACCCGGGATCCAAGAGACCCAGTACTTC. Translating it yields CASSPGIQETQYF.

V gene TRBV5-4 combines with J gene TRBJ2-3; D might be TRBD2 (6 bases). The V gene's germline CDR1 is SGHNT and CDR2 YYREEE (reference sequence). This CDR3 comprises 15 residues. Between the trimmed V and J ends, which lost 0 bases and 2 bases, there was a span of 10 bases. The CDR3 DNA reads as TGTGCCAGCAGCTTGGAACGGGGGAACACAGATACGCAGTATTTT. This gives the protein CASSLERGNTDTQYF.

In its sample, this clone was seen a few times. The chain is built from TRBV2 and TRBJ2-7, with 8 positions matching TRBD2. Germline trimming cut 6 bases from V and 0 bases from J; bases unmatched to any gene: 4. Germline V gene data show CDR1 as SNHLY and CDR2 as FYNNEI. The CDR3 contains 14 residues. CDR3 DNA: TGTGCCAGCAGACTAGCGGTGAGCTCCTACGAGCAGTACTTC. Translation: CASRLAVSSYEQYF.

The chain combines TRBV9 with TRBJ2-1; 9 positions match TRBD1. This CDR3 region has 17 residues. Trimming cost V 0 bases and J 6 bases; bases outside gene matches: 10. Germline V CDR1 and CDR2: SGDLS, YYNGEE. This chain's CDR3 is CASSVGVGDRVGNEQFF. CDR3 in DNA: TGTGCCAGCAGCGTAGGGGTCGGGGACAGGGTCGGCAATGAGCAGTTCTTC.

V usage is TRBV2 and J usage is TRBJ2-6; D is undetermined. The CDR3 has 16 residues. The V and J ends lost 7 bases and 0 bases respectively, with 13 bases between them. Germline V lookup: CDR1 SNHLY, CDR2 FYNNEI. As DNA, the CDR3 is TGTGCCAGCATACCTAGTTTTTCCTCTGGGGCCAACGTCCTGACTTTC. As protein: CASIPSFSSGANVLTF. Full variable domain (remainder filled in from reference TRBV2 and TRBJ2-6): EPEVTQTPSHQVTQMGQEVILRCVPISNHLYFYWYRQILGQKVEFLVSFYNNEISEKSEIFDDQFSVERPDGSNFTLKIRSTKLEDSAMYFCASIPSFSSGANVLTFGAGSRLTVL.

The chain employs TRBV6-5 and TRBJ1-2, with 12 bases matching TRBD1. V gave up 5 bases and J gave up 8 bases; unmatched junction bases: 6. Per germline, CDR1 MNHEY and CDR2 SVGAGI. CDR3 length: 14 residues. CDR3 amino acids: CASSRDRGQEGYTF. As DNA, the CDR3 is TGTGCCAGCAGTCGGGACAGGGGGCAAGAGGGCTACACCTTC.

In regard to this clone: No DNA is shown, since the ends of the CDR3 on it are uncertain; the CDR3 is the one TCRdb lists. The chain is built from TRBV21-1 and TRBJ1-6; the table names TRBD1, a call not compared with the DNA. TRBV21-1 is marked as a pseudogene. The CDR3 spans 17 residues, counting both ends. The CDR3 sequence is CASSKRWARGNRSPLHF.

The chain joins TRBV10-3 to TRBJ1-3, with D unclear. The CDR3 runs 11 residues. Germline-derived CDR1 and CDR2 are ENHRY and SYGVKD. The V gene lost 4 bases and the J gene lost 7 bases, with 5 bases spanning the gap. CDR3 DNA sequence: TGTGCCATCAGTGGAGAGAACACCATATATTTT. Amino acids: CAISGENTIYF.

The CDR3 region has the DNA TGTGCCAGCAGCCAGATCGGACAGAACAATGAGCAGTTCTTC. Its translation is CASSQIGQNNEQFF. This chain uses TRBV3-1 (or the pseudogene TRBV3-2) with TRBJ2-1; D is possibly TRBD1 (6 bases). Deletions cut 3 bases from V and 5 bases from J, with 11 bases between. The CDR3 runs 14 residues. The germline CDR1 and CDR2 sequences are LGHDT and YNNKEL (reference sequence).

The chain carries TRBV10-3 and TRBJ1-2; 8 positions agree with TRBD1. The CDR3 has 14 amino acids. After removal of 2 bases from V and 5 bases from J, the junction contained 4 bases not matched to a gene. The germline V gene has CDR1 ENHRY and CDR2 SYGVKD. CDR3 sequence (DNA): TGTGCCATCAGTGAGCAGGGGGCTGAATATGGCTACACCTTC. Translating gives CAISEQGAEYGYTF.

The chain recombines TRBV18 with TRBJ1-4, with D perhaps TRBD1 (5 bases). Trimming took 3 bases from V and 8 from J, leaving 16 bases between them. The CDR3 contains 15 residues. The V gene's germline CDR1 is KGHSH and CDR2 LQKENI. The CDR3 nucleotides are TGTGCCAGCTCACCGGCGGGACTAGATGTAGAAAAACTGTTTTTT. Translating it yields CASSPAGLDVEKLFF.

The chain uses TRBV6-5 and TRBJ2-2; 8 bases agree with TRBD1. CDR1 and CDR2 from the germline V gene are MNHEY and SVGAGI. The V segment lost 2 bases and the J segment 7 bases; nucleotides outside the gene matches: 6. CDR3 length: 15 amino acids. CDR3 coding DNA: TGTGCCAGCAGTTACGGGCAGGGGGCCAACGGGGAGCTGTTTTTT. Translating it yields CASSYGQGANGELFF.

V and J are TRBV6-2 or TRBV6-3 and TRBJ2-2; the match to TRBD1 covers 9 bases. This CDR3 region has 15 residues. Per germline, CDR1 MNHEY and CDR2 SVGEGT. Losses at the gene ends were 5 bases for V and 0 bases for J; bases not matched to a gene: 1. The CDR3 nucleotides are TGTGCCAGCAGTCGACAGGGGGCGAACACCGGGGAGCTGTTTTTT. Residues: CASSRQGANTGELFF.

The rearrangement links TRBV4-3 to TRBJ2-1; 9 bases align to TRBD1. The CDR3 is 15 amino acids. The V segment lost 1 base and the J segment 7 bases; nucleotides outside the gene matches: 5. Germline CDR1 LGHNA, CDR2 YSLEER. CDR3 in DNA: TGCGCCAGCAGCCAAGGGACAGGGGATTGGAATGAGCAGTTCTTC. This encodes CASSQGTGDWNEQFF.

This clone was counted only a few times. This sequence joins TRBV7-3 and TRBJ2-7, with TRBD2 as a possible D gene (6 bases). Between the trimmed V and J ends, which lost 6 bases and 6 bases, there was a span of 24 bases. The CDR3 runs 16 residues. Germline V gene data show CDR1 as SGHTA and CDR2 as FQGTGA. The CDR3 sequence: CASSPEGLLGDCEQYF. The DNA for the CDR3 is TGTGCCAGCAGTCCTGAGGGACTCTTAGGGGACTGCGAGCAGTACTTC.